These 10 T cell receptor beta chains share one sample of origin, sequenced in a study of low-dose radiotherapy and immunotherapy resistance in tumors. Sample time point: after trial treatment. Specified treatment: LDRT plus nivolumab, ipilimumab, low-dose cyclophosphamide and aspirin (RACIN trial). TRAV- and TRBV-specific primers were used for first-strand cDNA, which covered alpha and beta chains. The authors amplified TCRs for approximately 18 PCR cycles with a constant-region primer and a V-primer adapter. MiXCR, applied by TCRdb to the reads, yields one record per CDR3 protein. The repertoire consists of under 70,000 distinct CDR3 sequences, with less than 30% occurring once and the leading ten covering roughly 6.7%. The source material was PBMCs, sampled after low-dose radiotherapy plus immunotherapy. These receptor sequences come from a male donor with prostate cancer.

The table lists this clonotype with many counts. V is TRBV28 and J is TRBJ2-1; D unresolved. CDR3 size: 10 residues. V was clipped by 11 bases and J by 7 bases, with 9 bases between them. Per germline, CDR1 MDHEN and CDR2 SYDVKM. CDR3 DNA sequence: TGTGCCCTCGGCCGGAATGAGCAGTTCTTC. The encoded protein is CALGRNEQFF.

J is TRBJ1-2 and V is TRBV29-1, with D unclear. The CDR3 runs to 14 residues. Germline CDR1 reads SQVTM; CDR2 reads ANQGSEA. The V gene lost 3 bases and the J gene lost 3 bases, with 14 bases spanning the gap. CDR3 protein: CSVDGLGIYYGYTF. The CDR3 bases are TGCAGCGTTGATGGTCTGGGTATCTACTATGGCTACACCTTC.

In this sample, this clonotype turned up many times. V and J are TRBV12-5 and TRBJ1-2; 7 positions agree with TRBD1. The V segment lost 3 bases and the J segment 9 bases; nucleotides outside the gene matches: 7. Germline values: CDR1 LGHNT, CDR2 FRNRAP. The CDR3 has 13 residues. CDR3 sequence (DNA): TGTGCTAGTGGTTTCTTCTCGGACAGGCGCTACACCTTC. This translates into CASGFFSDRRYTF.

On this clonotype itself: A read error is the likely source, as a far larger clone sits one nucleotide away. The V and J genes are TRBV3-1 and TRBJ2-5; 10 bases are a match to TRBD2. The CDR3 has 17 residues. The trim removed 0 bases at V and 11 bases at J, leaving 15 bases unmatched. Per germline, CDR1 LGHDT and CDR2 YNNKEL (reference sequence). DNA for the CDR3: TGTGCCAGCAGCCAAGATCGGGAGCGGGGGGGTTTCAATGAGCAGTACTTC. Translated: CASSQDRERGGFNEQYF.

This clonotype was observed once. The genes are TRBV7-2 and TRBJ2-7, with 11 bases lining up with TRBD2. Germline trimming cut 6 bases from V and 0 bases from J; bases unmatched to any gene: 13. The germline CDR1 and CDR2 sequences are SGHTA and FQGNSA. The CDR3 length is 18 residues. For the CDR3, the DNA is TGTGCCAGCAGTGCCCGCCCAACTAGCGGGAGTATCTCCTACGAGCAGTACTTC. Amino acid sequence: CASSARPTSGSISYEQYF.

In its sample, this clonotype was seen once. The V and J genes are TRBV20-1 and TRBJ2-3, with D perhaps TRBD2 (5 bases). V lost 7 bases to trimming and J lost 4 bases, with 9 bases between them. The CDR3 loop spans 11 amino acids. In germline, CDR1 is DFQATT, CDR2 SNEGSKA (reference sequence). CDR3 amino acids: CSVAGADTQYF. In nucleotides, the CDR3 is TGCAGTGTGGCCGGGGCAGATACGCAGTATTTT.

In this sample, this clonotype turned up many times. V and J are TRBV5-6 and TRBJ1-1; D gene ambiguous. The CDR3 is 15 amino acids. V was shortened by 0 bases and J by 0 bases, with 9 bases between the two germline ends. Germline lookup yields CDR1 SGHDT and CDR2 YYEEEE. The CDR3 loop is CASSLVGSVNTEAFF. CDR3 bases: TGTGCCAGCAGCTTGGTCGGAAGTGTGAACACTGAAGCTTTCTTT.

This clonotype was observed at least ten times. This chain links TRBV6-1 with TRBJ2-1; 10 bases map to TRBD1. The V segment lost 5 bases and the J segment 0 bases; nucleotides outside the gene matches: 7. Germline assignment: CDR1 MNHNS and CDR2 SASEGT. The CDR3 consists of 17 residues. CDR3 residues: CASSIRDRGSSYNEQFF. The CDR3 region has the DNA TGTGCCAGCAGTATCCGGGACAGGGGAAGCTCCTACAATGAGCAGTTCTTC.

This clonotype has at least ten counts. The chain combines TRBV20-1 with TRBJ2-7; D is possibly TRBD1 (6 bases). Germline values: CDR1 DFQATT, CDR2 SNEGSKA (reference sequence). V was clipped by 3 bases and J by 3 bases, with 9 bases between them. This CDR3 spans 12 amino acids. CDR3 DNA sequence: TGCAGTGCTAGGATACAGGGCTACGAGCAGTACTTC. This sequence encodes CSARIQGYEQYF.

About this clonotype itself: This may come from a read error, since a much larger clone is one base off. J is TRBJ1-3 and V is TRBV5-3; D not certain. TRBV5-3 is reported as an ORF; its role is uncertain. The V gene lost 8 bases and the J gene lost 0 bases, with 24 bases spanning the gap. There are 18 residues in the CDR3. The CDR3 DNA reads TGTGCCAGCAGCCCCATCGGAGAGCCCCCAATCTCTGGAAACACCATATATTTT. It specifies CASSPIGEPPISGNTIYF.